This T cell receptor beta chain came from a study of blood T cell repertoires in COVID-19. This clone was found once. Sequenced by immunoSEQ multiplex PCR; TCRdb stores in-frame clones only, minus some. The table includes 100,000 to 150,000 clones, approximately 80% detected once. The germline gives CDR1 LNHDA, CDR2 SQIVND (reference sequence). The CDR3 loop spans 14 amino acids. Trimming removed 5 bases from V and 5 bases from J, with 15 bases in between. This clonotype was sampled from a woman aged 55-70 years with active or convalescent COVID-19. Material for sequencing was peripheral blood. The chain uses TRBV19 and TRBJ1-1; tentatively, D is TRBD1 (6 bases). The CDR3 DNA reads TGTGCCAGTAGTCGACAGGCTGTAACAACTGAAGCTTTCTTT. Encoded protein: CASSRQAVTTEAFF.